This T cell receptor beta chain was retrieved from a study of cytomegalovirus exposure and HLA in healthy donors. General study findings and limits: The study listed under 200 cytomegalovirus-associated TCR beta chains.

Germline lookup yields CDR1 LNHDA and CDR2 SQIVND (reference sequence). This CDR3 has 13 amino acids. Trimming took off 4 bases at V and 2 bases at J, with 8 bases between the two ends. Researchers ran the PCR with 60 Vbeta and 13 Jbeta primers. Sequencing was performed with immunoSEQ multiplex PCR; in TCRdb, only in-frame clones are kept and a portion is missing. The sample records some 74,000 clones, 80% being singletons. As concerns this clone: Its antigen is still unknown.

J is TRBJ2-5 and V is TRBV19; no clear D gene. Sample: PBMCs. The receptor's source is a male donor in good health and CMV-seronegative. As DNA, the CDR3 is TGTGCCAGTAGTACCCAAGCACAAGAGACCCAGTACTTC. This sequence encodes CASSTQAQETQYF.